Below, 15 T cell receptor beta chains from the same sample are listed, as sequenced in a study of cytomegalovirus exposure and HLA in healthy donors. The PCR ran on 60 Vbeta and 13 Jbeta primers. Generated by immunoSEQ multiplex PCR, the TCRdb table keeps only in-frame clones and is missing some. This sample carries around 150,000 clones, about four fifths of them seen once, and the ten largest clones take roughly 3.6%. The sample comprised PBMCs. The receptors derive from a human donor in good health.

This clone showed up just once. The chain joins TRBV6-1 to TRBJ2-7; TRBD1 agrees at 8 bases. Germline CDR1 MNHNS, CDR2 SASEGT. Trimming took 4 bases from V and 3 from J; bases not matched to a gene: 8. This CDR3 has 15 amino acids. This CDR3 is CASSGWQGAFYEQYF. CDR3 sequence (DNA): TGTGCCAGCAGTGGGTGGCAGGGGGCTTTCTACGAGCAGTACTTC.

This clone showed up just once. The rearrangement joins TRBV5-1 to TRBJ2-7; 11 bases map to TRBD2. This CDR3 has 16 residues. Unmatched junction bases numbered 7, after V lost 4 bases and J lost 1 base. Germline lookup yields CDR1 SGHRS and CDR2 YFSETQ. CDR3 nucleotide sequence: TGCGCCAGCAGCCCGGGACTAGCGGACTTATCCTACGAGCAGTACTTC. Amino acids: CASSPGLADLSYEQYF.

The gene calls are TRBV6-5 and TRBJ2-5, with 7 bases aligning to TRBD2. The CDR3 has 15 amino acids. Germline assignment: CDR1 MNHEY and CDR2 SVGAGI. V gave up 2 bases and J gave up 2 bases; unmatched junction bases: 5. The CDR3 region is CASSYAGLTQETQYF. CDR3 DNA sequence: TGTGCCAGCAGTTACGCGGGACTAACTCAAGAGACCCAGTACTTC.

This clone showed up just a few times. This chain connects TRBV4-1 to TRBJ2-1; D may be TRBD2 (6 bases). This CDR3 is 16 amino acids long. V was trimmed by 2 bases and J by 7 bases, leaving 18 bases between them. From germline, CDR1 is MGHRA and CDR2 YSYEKL. In DNA, the CDR3 is TGCGCCAGCAGCCAACCAGGAGGGCCACTTGGGAATGAGCAGTTCTTC. It codes for CASSQPGGPLGNEQFF.

This clone was seen only a few times. CDR3: CASSQLLAGIGETQYF. CDR3 in DNA: TGCGCCAGCAGCCAGTTACTAGCGGGGATCGGAGAGACCCAGTACTTC. V and J are TRBV4-1 and TRBJ2-5, with 10 positions matching TRBD2. Per germline, CDR1 MGHRA and CDR2 YSYEKL. Trimming took 3 bases from V and 4 from J; bases not matched to a gene: 8. This CDR3 has 16 residues.

The chain couples TRBV6-1 to TRBJ1-1; 7 nucleotides agree with TRBD1. The CDR3 extends over 13 amino acids. Germline assignment: CDR1 MNHNS and CDR2 SASEGT. Trimming at V came to 7 bases and at J to 1 base, leaving 3 bases not matched to a gene. CDR3 protein: CASTGQANTEAFF. For the CDR3, the DNA is TGTGCCAGCACTGGACAGGCGAACACTGAAGCTTTCTTT.

This chain uses TRBV27 with TRBJ2-7; 7 bases fit TRBD1. The V and J ends lost 3 bases and 0 bases, in that order; junction bases with no gene match: 5. CDR1 MNHEY and CDR2 SMNVEV come from the germline V gene (reference sequence). This CDR3 spans 15 amino acids. The CDR3 DNA reads TGTGCCAGCAGTTTGTCGACAGGGAGCTCCTACGAGCAGTACTTC. Encoded protein: CASSLSTGSSYEQYF.

V is TRBV4-2 and J is TRBJ2-3; 8 bases agree with TRBD2. Germline V CDR1 and CDR2: LGHNA, YNFKEQ. V lost 0 bases and J lost 1; bases outside the gene matches: 9. The CDR3 is 18 amino acids. The CDR3 here is CASSQEVAGGSGTDTQYF. The CDR3 DNA sequence: TGTGCCAGCAGCCAAGAGGTGGCGGGGGGTAGTGGCACAGATACGCAGTATTTT.

V and J are TRBV6-5 and TRBJ1-3, with D uncertain. The ends were cut back, 4 bases at V and 8 bases at J, with 18 bases in the middle. The length of the CDR3 is 15 residues. In germline, CDR1 is MNHEY, CDR2 SVGAGI. The CDR3 DNA reads as TGTGCCAGCAGTTCCGGGGTGGCCGGGAGAGACACCATATATTTT. The encoded protein is CASSSGVAGRDTIYF.

The chain couples TRBV25-1 to TRBJ1-4; the match to TRBD1 covers 7 bases. There are 15 residues in the CDR3. CDR1 MGHDK and CDR2 SYGVNS come from the germline V gene. V was clipped by 3 bases and J by 4 bases; unmatched bases: 5. CDR3 DNA sequence: TGTGCCAGCAGTGAGCTGGGACAGCTTAATGAAAAACTGTTTTTT. It specifies CASSELGQLNEKLFF.

V and J are TRBV11-2 and TRBJ1-2, with 8 bases fitting TRBD1. Germline lookup yields CDR1 SGHAT and CDR2 FQNNGV. This CDR3 has 18 amino acids. J lost 0 bases, V lost 6 bases, and 15 bases had no gene match. CDR3 nucleotides: TGTGCCAGCAGTCATTTTAAGGGCCCGACAGGGGCTAACTATGGCTACACCTTC. Its protein is CASSHFKGPTGANYGYTF.

V and J are TRBV5-1 and TRBJ2-3; 8 bases fit TRBD2. The trim removed 6 bases at V and 3 bases at J, leaving 6 bases unmatched. The germline gives CDR1 SGHRS, CDR2 YFSETQ. The CDR3 length is 14 residues. The CDR3 protein is CASTEAGVTDTQYF. The CDR3 region has the DNA TGCGCCAGCACAGAAGCGGGAGTGACAGATACGCAGTATTTT.

The chain has TRBV7-8 and TRBJ2-7; 8 bases map to TRBD1. With 5 bases clipped from V and 0 bases from J, the junction kept 6 bases outside the gene matches. This CDR3 region has 15 residues. CDR1 SGHVS and CDR2 FQNEAQ come from the germline V gene. The CDR3 loop reads CASSPRTGSSYEQYF. Written as DNA, the CDR3 is TGTGCCAGCAGCCCCCGGACAGGGAGCTCCTACGAGCAGTACTTC.

This clone has more than one count but fewer than ten. This chain joins TRBV27 and TRBJ2-1; the D gene is possibly TRBD1 (6 bases). V was cut by 5 bases and J by 10 bases, with 21 bases left in between. Per the germline V gene, CDR1 is MNHEY and CDR2 is SMNVEV (reference sequence). The CDR3 runs to 15 residues. The CDR3 spells CASSTGTTPQGEQFF. The CDR3 DNA follows: TGTGCCAGCAGTACTGGGACAACACCGCAAGGCGAGCAGTTCTTC.

A word on this clone: Its ends do not fully match the called genes, so a read error is possible. The same CDR3 arises from other DNA sequences in this sample as well. This chain joins TRBV7-2 and TRBJ1-2; 7 bases align to TRBD1. The CDR3 has 15 residues. CDR1 is SGHTA and CDR2 is FQGNSA in the germline V gene. For the CDR3, the DNA is TGTGCCAGTAGCTCGGGACAGTTAGCTAACTATGGCTACACCTTC. Translating gives CASSSGQLANYGYTF.